This T cell receptor (beta chain) was profiled in a study of T cell responses to AZD1222 COVID-19 vaccine. Study-wide points: The span of vaccine-associated CD4 TCRs extended across spike, with dominance at 160-218 and 743-854.

Concerning this clone: Its matching antigen is unknown.

There are 14 residues in the CDR3. Germline V lookup: CDR1 LNHDA, CDR2 SQIVND (reference sequence). V lost 6 bases and J 4 bases, leaving 13 bases between the germline ends. Here immunoSEQ multiplex PCR was the method, and the copy in TCRdb shows in-frame clones only, minus some. The repertoire consists of some 150,000 clones, with 85% to 95% occurring once and the leading ten covering around 1.5%. Sequenced here: peripheral blood, sampled 28 days after the second AZD1222 dose. The clonotype comes from an adult who received the AZD1222 COVID-19 vaccine. V gene TRBV19 combines with J gene TRBJ1-3; TRBD1 is a possible D gene (5 bases). The CDR3 is CASSQGTRGNTIYF. As DNA, the CDR3 is TGTGCCAGTAGCCAAGGGACCCGGGGAAACACCATATATTTT.